The rows below give T cell receptor beta chains drawn from one sample of a study of blood T cell repertoires in COVID-19. Data came from immunoSEQ multiplex PCR; TCRdb stores just in-frame clones and leaves some out. The sample yields about 28,000 clones, 85% to 95% seen once. The sequencing sample was made of peripheral blood. The receptors shown here come from a woman aged 65 to 85 with COVID-19, enrolled during active disease. Each CDR3 is given with its conserved first and last residue. A D gene is named only where the DNA matches it firmly. Only some rows state a clone size, as once, few, many or a class for expanded clones.

V gene: TRBV2
clone size: .
J gene: TRBJ1-6
D gene: .
CDR3 protein: CASTGQIVYNSPLHF
CDR3 DNA: TGTGCCAGCACTGGACAGATCGTCTATAATTCACCCCTCCACTTT

V gene: TRBV5-1
clone size: .
J gene: TRBJ1-1
D gene: .
CDR3 protein: CASSLDGQMNTEAFF
CDR3 DNA: TGCGCCAGCAGCTTGGACGGACAGATGAACACTGAAGCTTTCTTT

V gene: TRBV5-4
clone size: .
J gene: TRBJ2-7
D gene: TRBD2
CDR3 protein: CASSFHTSGRSYEQYF
CDR3 DNA: TGTGCCAGCAGCTTTCATACTAGCGGGAGGTCCTACGAGCAGTACTTC

V gene: TRBV6-2/TRBV6-3
clone size: .
J gene: TRBJ2-3
D gene: TRBD1
CDR3 protein: CASSSSRGLGTQYF
CDR3 DNA: TGTGCCAGCAGTTCAAGCAGGGGGCTAGGTACGCAGTATTTT

V gene: TRBV29-1
clone size: .
J gene: TRBJ2-7
D gene: .
CDR3 protein: CSVVAAYEQYF
CDR3 DNA: TGCAGCGTTGTAGCCGCCTACGAGCAGTACTTC

V gene: TRBV24-1
clone size: .
J gene: TRBJ2-7
D gene: .
CDR3 protein: CATSAGPSYEQYF
CDR3 DNA: TGTGCCACCAGCGCGGGCCCCTCCTACGAGCAGTACTTC

V gene: TRBV7-2
clone size: .
J gene: TRBJ1-2
D gene: .
CDR3 protein: CASSLDRAVSGYTF
CDR3 DNA: TGTGCCAGCAGCTTAGACAGGGCGGTCTCTGGCTACACCTTC

V gene: TRBV2
clone size: .
J gene: TRBJ1-4
D gene: TRBD1
CDR3 protein: CASSDSGTESNEKLFF
CDR3 DNA: TGTGCCAGCAGTGATTCCGGGACAGAATCTAATGAAAAACTGTTTTTT

V gene: TRBV5-4
clone size: .
J gene: TRBJ2-2
D gene: .
CDR3 protein: CASSLVGGTNTGELFF
CDR3 DNA: TGTGCCAGCAGCTTGGTAGGGGGAACCAACACCGGGGAGCTGTTTTTT

V gene: TRBV5-4
clone size: .
J gene: TRBJ2-1
D gene: TRBD2
CDR3 protein: CASSLGLAGVGDEQFF
CDR3 DNA: TGTGCCAGCAGCTTGGGACTAGCGGGAGTAGGTGATGAGCAGTTCTTC

V gene: TRBV29-1
clone size: .
J gene: TRBJ1-5
D gene: TRBD1
CDR3 protein: CSVAGGDQPQHF
CDR3 DNA: TGCAGCGTGGCAGGGGGAGATCAGCCCCAGCATTTT

V gene: TRBV19
clone size: .
J gene: TRBJ2-6
D gene: .
CDR3 protein: CASSISVALGVLTF
CDR3 DNA: TGTGCCAGTAGTATATCCGTAGCTTTGGGCGTCCTGACTTTC

V gene: TRBV28
clone size: .
J gene: TRBJ1-5
D gene: .
CDR3 protein: CASSILSDQPQHF
CDR3 DNA: TGTGCCAGCAGTATACTCTCTGATCAGCCCCAGCATTTT

V gene: TRBV18
clone size: .
J gene: TRBJ2-5
D gene: TRBD1
CDR3 protein: CASSPPTGGDETQYF
CDR3 DNA: TGTGCCAGCTCACCACCGACAGGGGGTGACGAGACCCAGTACTTC

V gene: TRBV19
clone size: .
J gene: TRBJ2-5
D gene: .
CDR3 protein: CASSMSRGRGETQYF
CDR3 DNA: TGTGCCAGTAGTATGTCAAGGGGGCGGGGAGAGACCCAGTACTTC

V gene: TRBV3-1/TRBV3-2
clone size: .
J gene: TRBJ2-7
D gene: TRBD1
CDR3 protein: CASSQDDRVREQYF
CDR3 DNA: TGTGCCAGCAGCCAAGATGACAGGGTGAGAGAGCAGTACTTC

V gene: TRBV24-1
clone size: .
J gene: TRBJ2-1
D gene: .
CDR3 protein: CATSDFAEVQFF
CDR3 DNA: TGTGCCACCAGTGATTTCGCGGAAGTGCAGTTCTTC

V gene: TRBV7-8
clone size: few
J gene: TRBJ2-1
D gene: TRBD2
CDR3 protein: CASSLGVARTSGNNEQFF
CDR3 DNA: TGTGCCAGCAGCTTAGGGGTAGCCCGGACTAGCGGGAACAATGAGCAGTTCTTC

V gene: TRBV3-1/TRBV3-2
clone size: .
J gene: TRBJ2-2
D gene: TRBD1
CDR3 protein: CASRITGQSSGELFF
CDR3 DNA: TGTGCCAGCAGGATAACGGGACAGTCGTCCGGGGAGCTGTTTTTT

V gene: TRBV3-1/TRBV3-2
clone size: .
J gene: TRBJ1-1
D gene: .
CDR3 protein: CASSQARGGTEAFF
CDR3 DNA: TGTGCCAGCAGCCAAGCCAGGGGCGGCACTGAAGCTTTCTTT

V gene: TRBV5-1
clone size: .
J gene: TRBJ2-2
D gene: TRBD2
CDR3 protein: CASSPGLAGVAGELFF
CDR3 DNA: TGCGCCAGCAGCCCGGGACTAGCGGGAGTCGCCGGGGAGCTGTTTTTT

V gene: TRBV7-9
clone size: .
J gene: TRBJ2-7
D gene: TRBD1
CDR3 protein: CASSPRDREYYEQYF
CDR3 DNA: TGTGCCAGCAGCCCCCGGGACAGGGAGTACTACGAGCAGTACTTC